This TCR beta chain was retrieved from a study of blood T cell repertoires in COVID-19. This CDR3 contains 17 residues. Germline-derived CDR1 and CDR2 are SGDLS and YYNGEE. Losses at the gene ends were 5 bases for V and 3 bases for J; bases not matched to a gene: 14. Libraries were prepared by immunoSEQ multiplex PCR; TCRdb keeps only in-frame clonotypes and omits some of them. Found here are 56,000 or so clones, around nine tenths of them singletons; the top ten hold 4%. The material sequenced was peripheral blood. V is TRBV9 and J is TRBJ2-1, with 7 bases fitting TRBD1. The sequence was obtained from a man aged 50-59 years with acute or convalescent COVID-19. The CDR3 is CASSGIDRVTVYNEQFF. Written as DNA, the CDR3 is TGTGCCAGCAGTGGGATTGACAGGGTAACCGTCTACAATGAGCAGTTCTTC.